This entry features one TCR beta chain sequence. Antigen: not known. This record comes from a study of T cells in Graves' hyperthyroidism and ophthalmopathy. Exclusion of a patient resulted from uncontrolled infection, other autoimmune disease, pregnancy or lactation. Extraction of PBMCs used approximately 10 ml of fresh peripheral blood. The CDR3 regions of TCR beta were amplified from RNA transcripts. During a first-round RT-PCR of the TCR CDR3, the HTBI primer set was used. TCRdb itself ran the multiplex PCR reads through MiXCR, one entry per CDR3 protein. The sample includes a few hundred thousand distinct CDR3 sequences, 18% of them seen just once. Study conclusions and caveats: Within blood appeared most thyroid clonotypes that had expanded above 0.001. Model-based prediction identified ophthalmopathy a median about 6.8 months prior to its onset.

This TCR came from a man aged 35 to 55 with Graves' hyperthyroidism. Sequencing was carried out using blood.

CDR3 sequence reads: CASSPAGNGLETQYF. The DNA for the CDR3 is TGTGCCAGCAGCCCTGCAGGGAACGGGTTGGAGACCCAGTACTTC. The chain joins TRBV3-1 to TRBJ2-5; a weak D match, TRBD1 (5 bases). The CDR3 consists of 15 residues. The V end lost 4 bases, the J end lost 5 bases, and 17 bases lay between the germline ends. Per germline, CDR1 LGHDT and CDR2 YNNKEL (reference sequence).